This TCR beta chain appears in the sequencing data of a study of blood T cell repertoires in COVID-19. Study-level background: Acute and convalescent COVID-19 samples came from the United States, Italy and Spain. Nucleic acid was either cDNA or gDNA, and it came from T cells, B-cell-depleted T cells, or PBMCs.

This clone has just one count. Germline CDR1 SNHLY, CDR2 FYNNEI. The CDR3 sequence is 15 residues long. V was shortened by 6 bases and J by 7 bases, with 16 bases between the two germline ends. Generated by immunoSEQ multiplex PCR, the TCRdb table keeps only in-frame clones and is missing some. The table lists some 130,000 clones, roughly four fifths of them singletons. Sample: peripheral blood. The clonotype originates from a human donor in a cohort sampled during active COVID-19. The rearrangement joins TRBV2 to TRBJ1-6; a weak D match, TRBD1 (5 bases). The CDR3 region is CASSLTQGTNSPLHF. The DNA of the CDR3 is TGTGCCAGCAGCCTAACTCAGGGCACCAATTCACCCCTCCACTTT.